These T cell receptor beta chains were read from a single sample in a study of blood T cell repertoires in COVID-19. Some clones are missing from TCRdb's copy, which holds only in-frame ones; the method was immunoSEQ multiplex PCR. The repertoire consists of 200,000 or so clones, with approximately 84% occurring once and the leading ten covering 4.5% to 5.5%. Sequenced sample: peripheral blood. The receptor source for this set is a woman aged 70-85 years with active or convalescent COVID-19. Both conserved end residues are part of each CDR3. The order of the fields is V gene, clone size, D gene, J gene, CDR3 DNA, CDR3 protein. A D gene is named only where the DNA matches it firmly. Size values are once, few and many counts, or a class for expanded clones, and some rows have none.

TRBV7-8	.	.	TRBJ2-1	TGTGCCAGCAGCTTAGTAAGCGGTGGCTCCTACAATGAGCAGTTCTTC	CASSLVSGGSYNEQFF
TRBV4-1	.	TRBD2	TRBJ2-3	TGCGCCAGCAGCGTCCTAGCGGGAGGAATAGATACGCAGTATTTT	CASSVLAGGIDTQYF
TRBV2	.	TRBD2	TRBJ2-7	TGTGCCAGCAGAGGGACTAGCGGGAAAGGGGAGCAGTACTTC	CASRGTSGKGEQYF
TRBV24-1	.	TRBD2	TRBJ2-3	TGTGCCACCAGTGATGTGACTAGCGGGAGGACCACAGATACGCAGTATTTT	CATSDVTSGRTTDTQYF
TRBV5-1	few	.	TRBJ2-5	TGCGCCAGCAGCCTCCGGGACAAAGAGACCCAGTACTTC	CASSLRDKETQYF
TRBV9	once	TRBD2	TRBJ2-1	TGTGCCAGCAGCTTGACTAGCGGGAGACTCGATTATGGTGAGCAGTTCTTC	CASSLTSGRLDYGEQFF
TRBV18	.	.	TRBJ1-1	TGTGCCAGCTCACCCAGGGGAAGTACTGAAGCTTTCTTT	CASSPRGSTEAFF
TRBV5-6	.	TRBD1	TRBJ1-5	TGTGCCAGCAGCCTCACCGGGACAGGTGAGAATCAGCCCCAGCATTTT	CASSLTGTGENQPQHF
TRBV11-2	.	TRBD1	TRBJ1-3	TGTGCCAGCAGCTTAGAGTTGACAGGGAGGTTCGACTTTCTTGGAAACACCATATATTTT	CASSLELTGRFDFLGNTIYF
TRBV6-5	.	.	TRBJ2-7	TGTGCCAGCGGTACTCGGGTGGCGGAGGAGCGCGACTTC	CASGTRVAEERDF
TRBV9	few	.	TRBJ2-1	TGTGCCAGCAGCGTGAGTTTCGAGCAGTTCTTC	CASSVSFEQFF
TRBV3-1/TRBV3-2	.	.	TRBJ2-1	TGTGCCAGCAGCCAAGGGATCGGGAGAGGGGTGAACAATGAGCAGTTCTTC	CASSQGIGRGVNNEQFF
TRBV5-1	.	.	TRBJ2-3	TGCGCCAGCAGCGGGGGGATCACAGATACGCAGTATTTT	CASSGGITDTQYF
TRBV10-3	.	.	TRBJ1-2	TGTGCCATCAGCCAGGGTCGGTCGGACTATGGCTACACCTTC	CAISQGRSDYGYTF